Below are 30 T cell receptor beta chains sequenced from a single sample in a study of shared clonotypes between healthy human individuals. Terminally differentiated effector memory CD45RA+ cells were excluded by CCR7 positive selection of CD45RO-negative cells. Some clones are missing from TCRdb's copy, which holds only in-frame ones; the method was immunoSEQ multiplex PCR. There are around 2,000,000 clones in the sample; about 92% occur only once, and over 1.5% lies in the top ten. Sequencing input: naive CD8+ T cells from PBMCs. The receptors shown here come from a man aged 18-30 years in good health. Some clones in this sample may be carry-over from other donors' samples.

The CDR3 protein is CASSPLTDPTDTQYF. The CDR3 DNA sequence: TGTGCCAGCAGTCCGTTGACGGATCCCACAGATACGCAGTATTTT. The chain joins TRBV28 to TRBJ2-3; no definite D call. The CDR3 totals 15 residues. Germline CDR1 reads MDHEN; CDR2 reads SYDVKM. Between the trimmed V and J ends, which lost 5 bases and 2 bases, there was a span of 14 bases.

In regard to this clone: Other DNA sequences in this specimen translate into the identical CDR3. The chain couples TRBV7-9 to TRBJ2-5; D is undetermined. Trimming took off 2 bases at V and 5 bases at J, with 6 bases between the two ends. The germline V gene encodes CDR1 SEHNR and CDR2 FQNEAQ (reference sequence). The CDR3 is 12 residues long. Here the CDR3 reads CASSLSWETQYF. CDR3 nucleotide sequence: TGTGCCAGCAGCTTAAGCTGGGAGACCCAGTACTTC.

V gene TRBV7-2 combines with J gene TRBJ2-3; tentatively, D is TRBD2 (6 bases). Deletions cut 1 base from V and 2 bases from J, with 13 bases between. The CDR3 sequence is 16 residues long. Germline V CDR1 and CDR2: SGHTA, FQGNSA. For the CDR3, the DNA is TGTGCCAGCAGCTTAGGGATAGCGGAGGTCACAGATACGCAGTATTTT. Translating it yields CASSLGIAEVTDTQYF.

This chain joins TRBV2 and TRBJ1-5, with a weak D call TRBD1 (5 bases). V was cut by 11 bases and J by 4 bases, with 18 bases left in between. CDR1 and CDR2 from the germline V gene are SNHLY and FYNNEI. This CDR3 spans 14 amino acids. CDR3 protein: CASRGGDGNQPQHF. The CDR3 nucleotides read TGTGCCTCCCGAGGCGGGGACGGAAATCAGCCCCAGCATTTT.

This clone was counted once. The identical CDR3 is also encoded by other nucleotide sequences in the sample. The CDR3 DNA follows: TGTGCCAGTAGTATTCTGGGCAGCTCCTACAATGAGCAGTTCTTC. Encoded protein: CASSILGSSYNEQFF. The chain uses TRBV19 and TRBJ2-1, with unresolved D. This CDR3 region has 15 residues. V was clipped by 3 bases and J by 0 bases, with 9 bases between them. From germline, CDR1 is LNHDA and CDR2 SQIVND (reference sequence).

As regards this clone: Other DNA sequences of this sample code for an identical CDR3. The rearrangement uses TRBV9 and TRBJ1-2; 8 bases line up with TRBD1. Germline assignment: CDR1 SGDLS and CDR2 YYNGEE. CDR3 length: 11 amino acids. The V segment lost 3 bases and the J segment 8 bases; nucleotides outside the gene matches: 0. CDR3 residues: CASSGTGGYTF. The DNA for the CDR3 is TGTGCCAGCAGCGGGACAGGGGGCTACACCTTC.

The J gene is TRBJ2-4, the V gene TRBV29-1, with 11 bases fitting TRBD1. J lost 0 bases, V lost 4 bases, and 2 bases had no gene match. The CDR3 totals 15 residues. Germline CDR1 reads SQVTM; CDR2 reads ANQGSEA. The CDR3 DNA sequence: TGCAGCGTTGTGGACAGGGGGCTAGCCAAAAACATTCAGTACTTC. Protein sequence: CSVVDRGLAKNIQYF. Supplemented by reference TRBV29-1 and TRBJ2-4, the full variable domain reads SAVISQKPSRDICQRGTSLTIQCQVDSQVTMMFWYRQQPGQSLTLIATANQGSEATYESGFVIDKFPISRPNLTFSTLTVSNMSPEDSSIYLCSVVDRGLAKNIQYFGAGTRLSVL.

V usage is TRBV9 and J usage is TRBJ2-7, with TRBD2 matching 8 bases. J gave up 3 bases and V 4 bases, and 3 bases lay outside the gene matches. Looked up from germline, CDR1 is SGDLS and CDR2 is YYNGEE. This CDR3 spans 13 amino acids. DNA for the CDR3: TGTGCCAGCAGCTCTCTAGCGGGCTACGAGCAGTACTTC. Translated, it gives CASSSLAGYEQYF.

In this sample, this clone turned up once. This chain uses TRBV30 with TRBJ2-7; 7 bases are shared with TRBD1. In germline, CDR1 is GTSNPN, CDR2 SVGIG (reference sequence). J lost 5 bases, V lost 3 bases, and 10 bases had no gene match. There are 14 residues in the CDR3. CDR3 DNA sequence: TGTGCCTGGAGAATAAGTGACAGGGCCCACGAGCAGTACTTC. It yields the protein CAWRISDRAHEQYF. Full variable domain (remainder filled in from reference TRBV30 and TRBJ2-7): SQTIHQWPATLVQPVGSPLSLECTVEGTSNPNLYWYRQAAGRGLQLLFYSVGIGQISSEVPQNLSASRPQDRQFILSSKKLLLSDSGFYLCAWRISDRAHEQYFGPGTRLTVT.

This rearrangement joins TRBV7-9 to TRBJ1-2; D call uncertain. The CDR3 is made up of 15 amino acids. The V gene lost 0 bases and the J gene lost 3 bases, with 11 bases spanning the gap. Germline CDR1 reads SEHNR; CDR2 reads FQNEAQ (reference sequence). The chain's CDR3 is CASSLALEGHYGYTF. CDR3 in DNA: TGTGCCAGCAGCTTAGCGCTTGAAGGCCACTATGGCTACACCTTC.

V usage is TRBV5-6 and J usage is TRBJ1-1; D is uncertain. Trimming took 2 bases from V and 0 from J, leaving 5 bases between them. CDR1 SGHDT and CDR2 YYEEEE come from the germline V gene. This CDR3 spans 13 amino acids. CDR3 loop: CASSFDLNTEAFF. The CDR3 bases are TGTGCCAGCAGCTTTGACTTGAACACTGAAGCTTTCTTT.

The V gene is TRBV9, the J gene TRBJ2-2; D may correspond to TRBD1 or TRBD2 (6 bases each). The CDR3 loop spans 14 amino acids. Trimming removed 3 bases at V and 6 bases at J, with 12 bases between. Germline CDR1 is SGDLS and CDR2 is YYNGEE. CDR3: CASSGTGRSGELFF. CDR3 nucleotide sequence: TGTGCCAGCAGCGGCACAGGGAGGTCCGGGGAGCTGTTTTTT.

The chain joins TRBV27 to TRBJ1-2; D is possibly TRBD1 (5 bases). Per the germline V gene, CDR1 is MNHEY and CDR2 is SMNVEV (reference sequence). Trimming stripped 6 bases from V and 4 bases from J, with 21 bases between. This CDR3 has 16 amino acids. The CDR3 is CASSPFGGGSIYGYTF. CDR3 DNA: TGTGCCAGCAGCCCCTTTGGTGGGGGATCGATCTATGGCTACACCTTC.

The genes are TRBV5-1 and TRBJ2-1, with a tentative D call TRBD1 (5 bases). V was shortened by 0 bases and J by 7 bases, with 14 bases between the two germline ends. Germline V lookup: CDR1 SGHRS, CDR2 YFSETQ. The CDR3 contains 15 residues. Here the CDR3 reads CASSLAGLSPNEQFF. CDR3 DNA: TGCGCCAGCAGCTTGGCAGGGTTAAGTCCGAATGAGCAGTTCTTC.

The chain has TRBV7-2 and TRBJ2-5; tentative D call: TRBD1 (7 bases). The CDR3 contains 15 residues. The germline gives CDR1 SGHTA, CDR2 FQGNSA. The germline V and J ends were trimmed by 6 bases and 7 bases, with 21 bases remaining between them. DNA for the CDR3: TGTGCCAGCAGTTTCGGGGAAAGCCAGGGGGGGACCCAGTACTTC. It translates to CASSFGESQGGTQYF.

The chain carries TRBV28 and TRBJ1-1; D is unclear. Germline values: CDR1 MDHEN, CDR2 SYDVKM. Trimming took 3 bases from V and 6 from J, leaving 14 bases between them. This CDR3 is built from 14 residues. The CDR3 protein is CASSFVHRPAEAFF. Written as DNA, the CDR3 is TGTGCCAGCAGTTTTGTGCATAGACCCGCTGAAGCTTTCTTT.

The CDR3 here is CASSGSAGRNPEAFF. CDR3 bases: TGTGCCAGCAGTGGGTCGGCAGGGAGAAACCCTGAAGCTTTCTTT. V gene TRBV9 combines with J gene TRBJ1-1; D is perhaps TRBD1 (5 bases). The length of the CDR3 is 15 residues. CDR1 is SGDLS, CDR2 YYNGEE, per germline. With 5 bases removed from V and 6 bases from J, the gap between germline ends came to 20 bases.

The rearrangement joins TRBV10-3 to TRBJ2-3; the match to TRBD2 covers 12 bases. Germline V lookup: CDR1 ENHRY, CDR2 SYGVKD. The CDR3 is 19 amino acids. With 3 bases clipped from V and 7 bases from J, the junction kept 17 bases outside the gene matches. CDR3 DNA: TGTGCCATCAGTGAACCTGGACTAGCGGGACTTTCCAACATCAATACGCAGTATTTT. Protein: CAISEPGLAGLSNINTQYF.

The rearrangement uses TRBV27 and TRBJ1-1, with D possibly TRBD1 on 5 matching bases. Trimming took off 4 bases at V and 0 bases at J, with 12 bases between the two ends. Germline V gives CDR1 MNHEY, CDR2 SMNVEV (reference sequence). The CDR3 length is 15 residues. This CDR3 is CASSSKTAMNTEAFF. CDR3 in DNA: TGTGCCAGCAGTTCAAAGACAGCCATGAACACTGAAGCTTTCTTT.

The chain is built from TRBV28 and TRBJ2-5; 9 nucleotides line up with TRBD2. This CDR3 spans 15 amino acids. J lost 1 base, V lost 6 bases, and 6 bases had no gene match. Germline values: CDR1 MDHEN, CDR2 SYDVKM. Here the CDR3 reads CASRSLAGSQETQYF. Here the CDR3 DNA reads TGTGCCAGCAGGTCCCTAGCGGGAAGCCAAGAGACCCAGTACTTC.

V is TRBV5-6 and J is TRBJ2-1; 9 bases align to TRBD1. The CDR3 is made up of 17 amino acids. Germline V gene lookup returns CDR1 SGHDT and CDR2 YYEEEE. V was pared by 1 base and J by 3 bases, with 8 bases of the junction left unmatched. CDR3 in amino acids: CASSLQSGTGFYNEQFF. The DNA for the CDR3 is TGTGCCAGCAGCTTGCAATCCGGGACAGGGTTCTACAATGAGCAGTTCTTC.

This chain connects TRBV6-6 to TRBJ2-1; D perhaps matches TRBD2 (5 bases). This CDR3 has 15 amino acids. Trimming removed 6 bases from V and 0 bases from J, with 12 bases in between. Germline assignment: CDR1 MNHNY and CDR2 SVGAGI (reference sequence). The DNA for the CDR3 is TGTGCCAGCAGCCCCCGGGGTAGCTCCTACAATGAGCAGTTCTTC. Protein product: CASSPRGSSYNEQFF.

The chain employs TRBV11-2 and TRBJ2-1; D gene unclear. Germline lookup yields CDR1 SGHAT and CDR2 FQNNGV. Trimming cost V 11 bases and J 14 bases, with 13 bases left between them. This CDR3 has 9 amino acids. CDR3 bases: TGTGCCGGAGAGCCGGGTGAGTTCTTC. This translates into CAGEPGEFF.

To note about this clone: This CDR3 is also generated by other DNA sequences in the sample. The rearrangement links TRBV28 to TRBJ1-1; D not resolved. The CDR3 consists of 12 residues. Germline V gene sequence: CDR1 MDHEN, CDR2 SYDVKM. Trimming removed 3 bases from V and 4 bases from J, with 6 bases in between. CDR3 bases: TGTGCCAGCAGTTTTGCAGGCACTGAAGCTTTCTTT. Encoded protein: CASSFAGTEAFF.

The chain is built from TRBV5-6 and TRBJ2-5, with D perhaps being TRBD1 or TRBD2 (5 bases each). Trimming took off 3 bases at V and 5 bases at J, with 14 bases between the two ends. This CDR3 spans 14 amino acids. Germline CDR1 is SGHDT and CDR2 is YYEEEE. The CDR3 region has the DNA TGTGCCAGCAGCTACCTTTGGGGGATGGAGACCCAGTACTTC. Translated: CASSYLWGMETQYF.

With respect to this clone: Other DNA sequences in the sample encode the same CDR3. CDR3 sequence: CASSLSAGASYNEQFF. CDR3 in DNA: TGTGCCAGCAGTTTATCGGCCGGGGCCTCCTACAATGAGCAGTTCTTC. The V gene is TRBV27, the J gene TRBJ2-1; D may correspond to TRBD1 or TRBD2 (5 bases each). Germline assignment: CDR1 MNHEY and CDR2 SMNVEV (reference sequence). CDR3 length: 16 amino acids. V lost 0 bases to trimming and J lost 0 bases, with 9 bases between them.

The CDR3 DNA sequence: TGCAGCGTTGAAGGGCGTTGGGAGACCCAGTACTTC. Translated, it gives CSVEGRWETQYF. V gene TRBV29-1 combines with J gene TRBJ2-5; no definite D call. V was trimmed by 1 base and J by 5 bases, leaving 8 bases between them. The CDR3 spans 12 residues. CDR1 is SQVTM and CDR2 is ANQGSEA in the germline V gene.

On this clone: Other DNA sequences in this specimen translate into the identical CDR3. The chain is built from TRBV7-9 and TRBJ1-5, with D uncertain. The CDR3 extends over 12 amino acids. Germline-derived CDR1 and CDR2 are SEHNR and FQNEAQ (reference sequence). Trimming left V 5 bases short and J 1 base short, with 3 bases between. CDR3 coding DNA: TGTGCCAGCAGCCTCAGCAATCAGCCCCAGCATTTT. Residues: CASSLSNQPQHF.

This sequence joins TRBV27 and TRBJ2-1; 12 positions match TRBD2. This CDR3 comprises 13 residues. Germline CDR1 is MNHEY and CDR2 is SMNVEV (reference sequence). With V trimmed by 8 bases and J by 8 bases, 4 bases remained unmatched. The CDR3 is CASGGTSGHEQFF. DNA of the CDR3: TGTGCCAGCGGCGGGACTAGCGGGCATGAGCAGTTCTTC.

The CDR3 sequence is CASSLGSISNEQFF. CDR3 DNA sequence: TGTGCCAGCAGCTTAGGCAGCATAAGCAATGAGCAGTTCTTC. The rearrangement uses TRBV7-9 and TRBJ2-1; no firm D call. The CDR3 length is 14 residues. The germline V and J ends were trimmed by 1 base and 6 bases, with 10 bases remaining between them. Germline values: CDR1 SEHNR, CDR2 FQNEAQ (reference sequence).